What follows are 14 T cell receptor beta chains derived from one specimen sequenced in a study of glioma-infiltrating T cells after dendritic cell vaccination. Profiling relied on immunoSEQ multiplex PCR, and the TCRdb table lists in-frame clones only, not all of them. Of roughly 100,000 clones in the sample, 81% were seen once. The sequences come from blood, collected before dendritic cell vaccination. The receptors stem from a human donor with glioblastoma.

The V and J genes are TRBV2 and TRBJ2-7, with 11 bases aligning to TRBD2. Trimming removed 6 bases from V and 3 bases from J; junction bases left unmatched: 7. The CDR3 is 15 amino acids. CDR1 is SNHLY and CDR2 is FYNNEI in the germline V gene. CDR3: CASRYTSGGRYEQYF. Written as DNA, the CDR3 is TGTGCCAGCAGGTATACTAGCGGGGGTCGCTACGAGCAGTACTTC.

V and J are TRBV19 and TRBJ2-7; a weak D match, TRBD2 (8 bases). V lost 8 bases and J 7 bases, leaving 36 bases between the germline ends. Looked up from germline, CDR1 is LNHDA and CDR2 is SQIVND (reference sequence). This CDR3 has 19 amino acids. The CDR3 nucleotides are TGTGCCAGTGCGACCCGGGGGGGCCGACCTGGAGGGGGCCTCAAAGAGCAGTACTTC. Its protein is CASATRGGRPGGGLKEQYF.

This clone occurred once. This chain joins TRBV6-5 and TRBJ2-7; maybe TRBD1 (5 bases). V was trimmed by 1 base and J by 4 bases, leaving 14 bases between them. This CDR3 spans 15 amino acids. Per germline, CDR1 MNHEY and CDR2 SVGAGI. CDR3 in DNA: TGTGCCAGCAGTTACTTAATGGGGCAGGGTTACGAGCAGTACTTC. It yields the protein CASSYLMGQGYEQYF.

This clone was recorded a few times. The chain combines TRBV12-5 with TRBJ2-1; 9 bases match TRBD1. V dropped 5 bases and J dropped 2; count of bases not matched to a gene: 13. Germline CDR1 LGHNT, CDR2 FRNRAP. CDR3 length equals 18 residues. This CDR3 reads CASGPGTGWSRPYNEQFF. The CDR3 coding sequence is TGTGCTAGTGGTCCCGGGACAGGGTGGTCTCGGCCCTACAATGAGCAGTTCTTC. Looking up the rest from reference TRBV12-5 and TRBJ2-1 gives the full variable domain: DARVTQTPRHKVTEMGQEVTMRCQPILGHNTVFWYRQTMMQGLELLAYFRNRAPLDDSGMPKDRFSAEMPDATLATLKIQPSEPRDSAVYFCASGPGTGWSRPYNEQFFGPGTRLTVL.

CDR3 sequence: CASRLGGAGGYEQYF. CDR3 DNA: TGTGCCAGCAGGCTTGGGGGAGCGGGGGGCTACGAGCAGTACTTC. This rearrangement joins TRBV6-8 to TRBJ2-7, with 9 bases lining up with TRBD2. The J segment lost 3 bases and the V segment lost 6 bases, leaving 9 bases of the junction unmatched. From germline, CDR1 is MNHGY and CDR2 SAAAGT. The length of the CDR3 is 15 residues.

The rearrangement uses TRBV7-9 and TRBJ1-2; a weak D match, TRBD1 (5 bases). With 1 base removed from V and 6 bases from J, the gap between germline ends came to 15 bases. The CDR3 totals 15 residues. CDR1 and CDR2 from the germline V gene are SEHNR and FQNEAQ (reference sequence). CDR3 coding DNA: TGTGCCAGCAGCTTAGAAGCGTTTGAAGGGGATGGCTACACCTTC. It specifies CASSLEAFEGDGYTF.

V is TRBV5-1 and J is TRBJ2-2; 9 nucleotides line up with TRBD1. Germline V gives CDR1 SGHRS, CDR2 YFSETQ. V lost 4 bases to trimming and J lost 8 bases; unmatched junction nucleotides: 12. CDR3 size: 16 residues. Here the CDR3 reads CASSPSRDRVLGELFF. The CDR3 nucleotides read TGCGCCAGCAGCCCGTCCCGGGACAGGGTTTTGGGGGAGCTGTTTTTT.

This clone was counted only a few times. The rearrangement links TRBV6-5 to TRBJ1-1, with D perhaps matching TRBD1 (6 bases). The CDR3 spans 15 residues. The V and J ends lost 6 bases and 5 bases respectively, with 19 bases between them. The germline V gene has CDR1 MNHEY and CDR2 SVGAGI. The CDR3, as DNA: TGTGCCAGCAGACAAACCTTAGGGGGAGGGACTGAAGCTTTCTTT. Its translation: CASRQTLGGGTEAFF.

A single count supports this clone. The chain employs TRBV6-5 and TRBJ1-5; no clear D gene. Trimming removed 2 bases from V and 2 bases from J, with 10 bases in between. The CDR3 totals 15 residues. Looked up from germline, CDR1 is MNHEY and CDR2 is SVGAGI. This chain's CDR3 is CASSYGPGGNQPQHF. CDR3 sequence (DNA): TGTGCCAGCAGTTACGGCCCCGGGGGCAATCAGCCCCAGCATTTT.

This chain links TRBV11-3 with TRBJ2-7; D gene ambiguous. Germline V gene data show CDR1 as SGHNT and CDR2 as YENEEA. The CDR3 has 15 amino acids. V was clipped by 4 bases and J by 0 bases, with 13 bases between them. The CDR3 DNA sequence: TGTGCCAGCAGCTCCCGAGGTGTTAGCTCCTACGAGCAGTACTTC. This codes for CASSSRGVSSYEQYF.

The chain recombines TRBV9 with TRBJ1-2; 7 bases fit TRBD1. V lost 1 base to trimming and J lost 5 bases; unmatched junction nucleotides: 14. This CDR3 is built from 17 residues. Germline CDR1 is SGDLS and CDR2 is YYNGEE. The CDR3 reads CASSVQPAGTEGYGYTF. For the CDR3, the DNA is TGTGCCAGCAGCGTACAGCCCGCCGGGACAGAGGGATATGGCTACACCTTC.

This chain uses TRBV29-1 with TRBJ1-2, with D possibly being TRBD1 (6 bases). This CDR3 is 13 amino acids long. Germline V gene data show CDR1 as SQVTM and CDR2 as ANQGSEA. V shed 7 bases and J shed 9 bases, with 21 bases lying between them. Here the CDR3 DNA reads TGCAGCGGTTTGACCCAGGGGCTCTGGAGCTACACCTTC. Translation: CSGLTQGLWSYTF.

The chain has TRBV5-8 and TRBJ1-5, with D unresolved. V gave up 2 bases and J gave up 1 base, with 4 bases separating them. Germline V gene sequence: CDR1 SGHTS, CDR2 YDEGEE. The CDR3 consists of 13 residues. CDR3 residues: CASSFLSNQPQHF. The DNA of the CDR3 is TGTGCCAGCAGCTTCCTCAGCAATCAGCCCCAGCATTTT.

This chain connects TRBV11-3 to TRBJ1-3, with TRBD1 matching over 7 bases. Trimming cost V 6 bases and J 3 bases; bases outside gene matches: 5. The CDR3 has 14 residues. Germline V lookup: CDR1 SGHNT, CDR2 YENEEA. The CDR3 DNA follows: TGTGCCAGCAGATCCTACAGGGGTGGAAACACCATATATTTT. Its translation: CASRSYRGGNTIYF.